One T cell receptor (beta chain) is described in this entry. The antigen is not known. The sample is drawn from a study of cytomegalovirus exposure and HLA in healthy donors. General study findings and limits: The study reported that TCR beta sequences accurately predicted HLA-A and HLA-B alleles in most subjects.

PCR primers comprised 60 Vbeta and 13 Jbeta primers. Produced via immunoSEQ multiplex PCR; TCRdb's table is partial and in-frame only. This sample carries some 96,000 clones, about 80% of them seen once, and the ten largest clones take 2%. This CDR3 is 18 amino acids long. V lost 2 bases, J lost 6 bases, and 23 bases lay in between. Looked up from germline, CDR1 is SGHVS and CDR2 is FNYEAQ. The source of this sequence is a man aged 35 to 55 in good health and CMV-seronegative. This rearrangement joins TRBV7-6 to TRBJ2-1; D might be TRBD1 (6 bases). The sample taken for sequencing was PBMCs. The CDR3 here is CASSLQGPGAGVPNEQFF. CDR3 sequence (DNA): TGTGCCAGCAGCTTACAGGGCCCCGGGGCAGGGGTTCCCAATGAGCAGTTCTTC. Drawing the rest from reference TRBV7-6 and TRBJ2-1, the complete variable domain is GAGVSQSPRYKVTKRGQDVALRCDPISGHVSLYWYRQALGQGPEFLTYFNYEAQQDKSGLPNDRFSAERPEGSISTLTIQRTEQRDSAMYRCASSLQGPGAGVPNEQFFGPGTRLTVL.